The 8 T cell receptor beta chains below all came from one sample that was sequenced in a study of T-cell reconstitution after alpha-beta-depleted transplantation in children. The TCRbeta library incorporated unique molecular identifiers. Each CDR3 protein gets one entry after TCRdb re-called the PCR reads with MiXCR. The sample includes almost 250,000 distinct CDR3 sequences, about 23% of them seen just once. Specimen: PBMCs, collected before TCRalphabeta/CD19-depleted stem cell transplant. The receptor source for this set is a girl aged 2 to 10 with Fanconi anemia, due to receive a stem cell transplant.

The V call is TRBV7-2, the J call TRBJ2-3, with a tentative D call TRBD1 (5 bases). V lost 6 bases and J 5 bases, leaving 15 bases between the germline ends. CDR3 size: 14 residues. Per germline, CDR1 SGHTA and CDR2 FQGNSA. The CDR3, as DNA: TGTGCCAGCAGAGGGGTCGGAACAAAAGATACGCAGTATTTT. It specifies CASRGVGTKDTQYF.

A few counts support this clonotype. The V call is TRBV20-1, the J call TRBJ2-7; 15 nucleotides align to TRBD2. CDR1 and CDR2 from the germline V gene are DFQATT and SNEGSKA (reference sequence). Unmatched junction bases numbered 5, after V lost 5 bases and J lost 6 bases. The CDR3 has 14 amino acids. In nucleotides, the CDR3 is TGCAGTGCTGCTTCGGGACTAGCGGGAGGCGAGCAGTACTTC. It encodes CSAASGLAGGEQYF.

This clonotype was detected many times. This rearrangement joins TRBV12-3 or TRBV12-4 to TRBJ2-3; D ambiguous. With 5 bases removed from V and 2 bases from J, the gap between germline ends came to 5 bases. The CDR3 has 12 amino acids. This CDR3 is CASSGPTDTQYF. The CDR3 DNA reads TGTGCCAGCAGTGGGCCCACAGATACGCAGTATTTT.

In this sample, this clonotype turned up many times. The V call is TRBV29-1, the J call TRBJ1-4; weak D call: TRBD1 (6 bases). The ends were cut back, 4 bases at V and 0 bases at J, with 12 bases in the middle. CDR3 length: 15 residues. Germline V gene sequence: CDR1 SQVTM, CDR2 ANQGSEA. The CDR3 nucleotides read TGCAGCGTTGCGGACAGCGAAACAACTAATGAAAAACTGTTTTTT. Translated, it gives CSVADSETTNEKLFF.

The chain couples TRBV11-2 to TRBJ2-7; 11 bases match TRBD2. CDR3 length: 16 amino acids. Germline V gives CDR1 SGHAT, CDR2 FQNNGV. V was clipped by 5 bases and J by 2 bases; unmatched bases: 8. This CDR3 is CASSHRLAGPTYEQYF. DNA of the CDR3: TGTGCCAGCAGCCACAGACTAGCGGGACCCACCTACGAGCAGTACTTC.

The chain links TRBV12-3 or TRBV12-4 to TRBJ2-2; 11 nucleotides match TRBD2. CDR3 length equals 17 residues. Germline trimming cut 3 bases from V and 1 base from J; bases unmatched to any gene: 4. The CDR3 bases are TGTGCCAGCAGTTTTCGAACTAGCGGGAGGAACACCGGGGAGCTGTTTTTT. Encoded protein: CASSFRTSGRNTGELFF.

This clonotype was observed a few times. This sequence joins TRBV23-1 and TRBJ1-4; D uncertain. TRBV23-1 is reported as an ORF; its role is uncertain. The V and J ends lost 1 base and 3 bases respectively, with 9 bases between them. This CDR3 is 15 amino acids long. Here the CDR3 DNA reads TGCGCCAGCAGTCAATTACTACCACCTAATGAAAAACTGTTTTTT. This encodes CASSQLLPPNEKLFF.

In its sample, this clonotype was seen a few times. V gene TRBV3-1 combines with J gene TRBJ2-7; 11 positions match TRBD2. Germline V gene data show CDR1 as LGHDT and CDR2 as YNNKEL (reference sequence). CDR3 length: 15 amino acids. V dropped 4 bases and J dropped 5; count of bases not matched to a gene: 7. The CDR3 loop reads CASSPRLAGHHEQYF. DNA for the CDR3: TGTGCCAGCAGCCCCCGACTAGCGGGACACCACGAGCAGTACTTC.